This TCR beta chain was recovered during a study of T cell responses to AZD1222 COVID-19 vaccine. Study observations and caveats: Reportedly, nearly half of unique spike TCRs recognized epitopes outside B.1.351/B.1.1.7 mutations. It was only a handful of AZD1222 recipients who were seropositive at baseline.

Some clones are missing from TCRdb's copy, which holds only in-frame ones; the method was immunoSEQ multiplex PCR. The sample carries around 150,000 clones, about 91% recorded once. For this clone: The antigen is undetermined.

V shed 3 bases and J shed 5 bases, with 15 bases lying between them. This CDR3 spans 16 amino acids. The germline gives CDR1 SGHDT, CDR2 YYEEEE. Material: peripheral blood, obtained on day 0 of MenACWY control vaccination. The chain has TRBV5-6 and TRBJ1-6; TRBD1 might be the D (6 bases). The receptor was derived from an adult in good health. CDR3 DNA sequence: TGTGCCAGCAGCTCATCCCTAACAGGGAATAATTCACCCCTCCACTTT. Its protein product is CASSSSLTGNNSPLHF. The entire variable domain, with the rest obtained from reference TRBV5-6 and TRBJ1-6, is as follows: DAGVTQSPTHLIKTRGQQVTLRCSPKSGHDTVSWYQQALGQGPQFIFQYYEEEERQRGNFPDRFSGHQFPNYSSELNVNALLLGDSALYLCASSSSLTGNNSPLHFGNGTRLTVT.